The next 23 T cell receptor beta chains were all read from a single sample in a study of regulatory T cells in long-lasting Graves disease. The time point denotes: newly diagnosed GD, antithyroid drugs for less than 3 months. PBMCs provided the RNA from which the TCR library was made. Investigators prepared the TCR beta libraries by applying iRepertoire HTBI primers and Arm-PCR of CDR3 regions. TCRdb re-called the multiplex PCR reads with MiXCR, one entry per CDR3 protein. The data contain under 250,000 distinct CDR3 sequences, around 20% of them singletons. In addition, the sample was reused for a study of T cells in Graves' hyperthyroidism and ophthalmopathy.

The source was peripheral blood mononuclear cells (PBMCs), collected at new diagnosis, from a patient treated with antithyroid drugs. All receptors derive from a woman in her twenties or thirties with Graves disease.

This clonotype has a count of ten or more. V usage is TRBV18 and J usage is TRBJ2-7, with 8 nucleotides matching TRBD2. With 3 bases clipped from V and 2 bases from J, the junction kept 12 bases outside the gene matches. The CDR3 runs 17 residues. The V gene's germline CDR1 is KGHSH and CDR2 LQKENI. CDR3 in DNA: TGTGCCAGCTCACCGGCGGGGGGCCCCGGGCCCACCTACGAGCAGTACTTC. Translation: CASSPAGGPGPTYEQYF.

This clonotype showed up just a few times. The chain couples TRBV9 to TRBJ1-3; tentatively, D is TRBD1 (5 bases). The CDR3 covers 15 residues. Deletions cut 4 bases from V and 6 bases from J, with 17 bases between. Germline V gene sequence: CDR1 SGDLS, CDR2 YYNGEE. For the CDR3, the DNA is TGTGCCAGCAGCCCTGGGGACTTACGGGAAAACACCATATATTTT. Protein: CASSPGDLRENTIYF.

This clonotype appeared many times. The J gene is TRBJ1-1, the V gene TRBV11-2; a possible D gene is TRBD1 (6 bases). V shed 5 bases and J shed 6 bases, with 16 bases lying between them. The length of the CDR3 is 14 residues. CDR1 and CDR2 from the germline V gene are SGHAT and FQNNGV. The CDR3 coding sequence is TGTGCCAGCAGCCAAAACCTACAGGGCCCTGAAGCTTTCTTT. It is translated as CASSQNLQGPEAFF. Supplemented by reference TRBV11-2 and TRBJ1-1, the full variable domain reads EAGVAQSPRYKIIEKRQSVAFWCNPISGHATLYWYQQILGQGPKLLIQFQNNGVVDDSQLPKDRFSAERLKGVDSTLKIQPAKLEDSAVYLCASSQNLQGPEAFFGQGTRLTVV.

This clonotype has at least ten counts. CDR3 amino acids: CASSGERYNEQFF. Written as DNA, the CDR3 is TGTGCCAGCAGTGGCGAGCGTTACAATGAGCAGTTCTTC. The V call is TRBV2, the J call TRBJ2-1; D call uncertain. With 4 bases removed from V and 4 bases from J, the gap between germline ends came to 8 bases. From germline, CDR1 is SNHLY and CDR2 FYNNEI. The CDR3 is made up of 13 amino acids.

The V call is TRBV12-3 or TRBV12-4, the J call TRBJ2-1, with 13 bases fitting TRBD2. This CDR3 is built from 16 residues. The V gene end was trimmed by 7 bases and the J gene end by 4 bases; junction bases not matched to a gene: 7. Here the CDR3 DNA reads TGTGCCAGCACCGATGGGACTAGCGGGGCTTACAATGAGCAGTTCTTC. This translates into CASTDGTSGAYNEQFF.

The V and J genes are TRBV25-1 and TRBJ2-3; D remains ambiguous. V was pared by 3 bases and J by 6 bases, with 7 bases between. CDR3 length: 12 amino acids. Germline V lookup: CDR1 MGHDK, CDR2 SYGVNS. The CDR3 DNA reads TGTGCCAGCAGTGAGAGAACCGATACGCAGTATTTT. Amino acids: CASSERTDTQYF.

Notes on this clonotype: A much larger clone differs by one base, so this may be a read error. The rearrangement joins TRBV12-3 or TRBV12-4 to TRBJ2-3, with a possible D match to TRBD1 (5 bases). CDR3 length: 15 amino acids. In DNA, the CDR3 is TGTGCCGGCAGTTACTCAGGGCTCCGCACAGATACGCAGTATTTT. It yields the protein CAGSYSGLRTDTQYF.

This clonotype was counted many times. The CDR3 loop reads CASRLTGGKGYTF. CDR3 bases: TGTGCCAGCAGACTAACAGGGGGCAAAGGCTACACCTTC. V usage is TRBV28 and J usage is TRBJ1-2; 9 bases line up with TRBD1. Germline values: CDR1 MDHEN, CDR2 SYDVKM. The J segment lost 8 bases and the V segment lost 6 bases, leaving 7 bases of the junction unmatched. CDR3 length: 13 amino acids.

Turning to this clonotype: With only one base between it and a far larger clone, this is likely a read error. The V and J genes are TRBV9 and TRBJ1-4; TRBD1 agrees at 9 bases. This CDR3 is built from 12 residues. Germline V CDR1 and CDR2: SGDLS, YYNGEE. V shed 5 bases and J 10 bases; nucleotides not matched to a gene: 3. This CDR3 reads CASSEDRGKLFF. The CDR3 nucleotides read TGTGCCAGCAGTGAGGACAGGGGAAAACTGTTTTTT.

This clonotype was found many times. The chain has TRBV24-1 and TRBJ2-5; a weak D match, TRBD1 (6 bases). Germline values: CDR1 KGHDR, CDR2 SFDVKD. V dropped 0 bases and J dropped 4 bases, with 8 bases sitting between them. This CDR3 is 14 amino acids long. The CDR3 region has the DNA TGTGCCACCAGTGATTTGGGACAGTCAGAGACCCAGTACTTC. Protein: CATSDLGQSETQYF.

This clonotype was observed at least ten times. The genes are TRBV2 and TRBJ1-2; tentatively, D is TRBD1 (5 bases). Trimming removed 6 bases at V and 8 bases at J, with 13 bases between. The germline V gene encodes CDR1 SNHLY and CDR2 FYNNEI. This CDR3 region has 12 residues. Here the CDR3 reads CASRGVGRGYTF. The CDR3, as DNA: TGTGCCAGCAGGGGGGTTGGTCGGGGCTACACCTTC.

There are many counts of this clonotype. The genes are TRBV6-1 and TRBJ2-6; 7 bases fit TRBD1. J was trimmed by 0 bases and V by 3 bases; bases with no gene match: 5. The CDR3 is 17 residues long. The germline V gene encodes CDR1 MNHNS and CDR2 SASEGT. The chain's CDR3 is CASSETGLSSGANVLTF. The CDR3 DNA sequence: TGTGCCAGCAGTGAGACAGGGTTAAGCTCTGGGGCCAACGTCCTGACTTTC.

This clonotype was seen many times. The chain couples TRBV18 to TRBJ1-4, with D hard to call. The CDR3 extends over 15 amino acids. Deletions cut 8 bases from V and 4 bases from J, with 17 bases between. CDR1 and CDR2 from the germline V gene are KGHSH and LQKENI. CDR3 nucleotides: TGTGCCAGCCGTCCCCTCGGCGACTATAATGAAAAACTGTTTTTT. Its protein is CASRPLGDYNEKLFF.

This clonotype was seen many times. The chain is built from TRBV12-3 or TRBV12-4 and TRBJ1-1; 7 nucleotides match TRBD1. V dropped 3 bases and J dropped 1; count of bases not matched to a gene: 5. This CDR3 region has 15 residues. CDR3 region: CASSFPAGGNTEAFF. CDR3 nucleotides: TGTGCCAGCAGTTTTCCTGCAGGGGGGAACACTGAAGCTTTCTTT.

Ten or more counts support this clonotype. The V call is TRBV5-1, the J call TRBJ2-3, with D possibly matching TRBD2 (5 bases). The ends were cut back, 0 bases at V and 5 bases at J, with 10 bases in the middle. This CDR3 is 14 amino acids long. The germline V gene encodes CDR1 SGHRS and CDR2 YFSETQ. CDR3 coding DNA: TGCGCCAGCAGCTTGGCGCTAGGAGGAGATACGCAGTATTTT. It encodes CASSLALGGDTQYF.

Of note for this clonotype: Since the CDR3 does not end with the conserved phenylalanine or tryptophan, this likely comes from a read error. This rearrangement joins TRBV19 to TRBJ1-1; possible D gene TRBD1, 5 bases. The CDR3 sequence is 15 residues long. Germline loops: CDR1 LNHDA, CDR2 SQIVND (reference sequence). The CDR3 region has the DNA TGTGCCAGTAACCCGTGGGGGACGGGGAACACAGAAGCTTTCTGT. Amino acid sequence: CASNPWGTGNTEAFC.

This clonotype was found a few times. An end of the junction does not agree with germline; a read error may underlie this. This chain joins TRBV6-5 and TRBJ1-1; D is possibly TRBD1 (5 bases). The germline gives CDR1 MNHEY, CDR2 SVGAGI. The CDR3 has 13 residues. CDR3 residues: CASSLGVNSEAFF. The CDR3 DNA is TGTGCCAGCAGTTTAGGGGTGAACTCTGAAGCTTTCTTT.

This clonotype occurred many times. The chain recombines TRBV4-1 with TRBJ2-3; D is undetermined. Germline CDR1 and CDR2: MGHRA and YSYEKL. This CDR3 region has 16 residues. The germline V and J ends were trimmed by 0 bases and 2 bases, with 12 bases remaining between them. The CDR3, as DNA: TGCGCCAGCAGCCAAGAGGTCGTGTTAGTCACAGATACGCAGTATTTT. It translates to CASSQEVVLVTDTQYF.

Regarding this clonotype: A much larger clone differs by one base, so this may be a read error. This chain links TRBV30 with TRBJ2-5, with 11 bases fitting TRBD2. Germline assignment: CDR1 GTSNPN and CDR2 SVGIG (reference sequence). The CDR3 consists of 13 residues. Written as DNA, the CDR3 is TGTGTCTGGGGACTAGCGGTACAAGAGACCCAGTACTTC. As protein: CVWGLAVQETQYF.

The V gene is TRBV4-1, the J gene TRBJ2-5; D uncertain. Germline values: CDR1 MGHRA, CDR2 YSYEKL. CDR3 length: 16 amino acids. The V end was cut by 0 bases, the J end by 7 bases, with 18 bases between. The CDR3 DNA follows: TGCGCCAGCAGCCAAGATAGGACGGCAGGCCGCGGGACCCAGTACTTC. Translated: CASSQDRTAGRGTQYF.

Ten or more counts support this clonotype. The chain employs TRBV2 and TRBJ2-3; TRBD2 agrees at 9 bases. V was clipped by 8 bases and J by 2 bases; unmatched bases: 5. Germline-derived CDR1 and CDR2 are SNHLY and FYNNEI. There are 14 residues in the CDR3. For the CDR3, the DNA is TGTGCCAGCTGTCTAGCGGGGAACACAGATACGCAGTATTTT. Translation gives CASCLAGNTDTQYF.

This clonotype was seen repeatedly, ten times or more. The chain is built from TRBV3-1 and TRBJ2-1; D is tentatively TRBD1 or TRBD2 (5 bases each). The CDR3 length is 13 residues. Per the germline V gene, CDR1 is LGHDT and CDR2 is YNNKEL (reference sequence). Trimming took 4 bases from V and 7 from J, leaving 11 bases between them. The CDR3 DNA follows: TGTGCCAGCAGCCCGGGACGCATGAATGAGCAGTTCTTC. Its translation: CASSPGRMNEQFF.

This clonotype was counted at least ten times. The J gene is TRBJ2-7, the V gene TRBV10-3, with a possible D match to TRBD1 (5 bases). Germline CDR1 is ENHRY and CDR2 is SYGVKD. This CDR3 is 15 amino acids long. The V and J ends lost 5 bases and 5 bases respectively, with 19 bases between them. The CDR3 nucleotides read TGTGCCATCAGTCCTTTTGGGCAGGGTAGACACGAGCAGTACTTC. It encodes CAISPFGQGRHEQYF.